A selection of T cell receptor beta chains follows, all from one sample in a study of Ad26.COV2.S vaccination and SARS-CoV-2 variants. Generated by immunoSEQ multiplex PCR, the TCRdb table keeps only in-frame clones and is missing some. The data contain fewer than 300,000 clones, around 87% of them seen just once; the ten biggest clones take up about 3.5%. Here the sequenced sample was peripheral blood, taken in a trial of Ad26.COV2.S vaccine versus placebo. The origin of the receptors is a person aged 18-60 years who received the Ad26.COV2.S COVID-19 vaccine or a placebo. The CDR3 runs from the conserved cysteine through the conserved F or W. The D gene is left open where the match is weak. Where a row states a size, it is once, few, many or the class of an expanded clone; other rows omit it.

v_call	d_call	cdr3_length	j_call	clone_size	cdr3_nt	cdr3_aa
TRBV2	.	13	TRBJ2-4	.	TGTGCCAGCAGTGTGGAGGGTGTAAACATTCAGTACTTC	CASSVEGVNIQYF
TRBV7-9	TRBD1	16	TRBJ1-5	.	TGTGCCAGCAGCTTAGGACAGGGGGTTAGCAATCAGCCCCAGCATTTT	CASSLGQGVSNQPQHF
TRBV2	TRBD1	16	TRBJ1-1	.	TGTGCCAGCATCGCGGACAGGGGATTGATGAACACTGAAGCTTTCTTT	CASIADRGLMNTEAFF
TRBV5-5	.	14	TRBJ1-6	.	TGTGCCAGCAGCTTGGCCGGGGACAATTCACCCCTCCACTTT	CASSLAGDNSPLHF
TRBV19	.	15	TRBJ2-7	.	TGTGCCAGTAGTATAGTCACTGGAGGCCGCTACGAGCAGTACTTC	CASSIVTGGRYEQYF
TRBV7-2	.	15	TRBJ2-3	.	TGTGCCAGCAGCCCACCGGGACGTTCAACAGATACGCAGTATTTT	CASSPPGRSTDTQYF
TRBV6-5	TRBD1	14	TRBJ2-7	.	TGTGCCAGCAGTTACAGGGACAGATTCTACGAGCAGTACTTC	CASSYRDRFYEQYF
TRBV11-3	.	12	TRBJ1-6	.	TGTGCCAGCAGCTTAGATCGTTCACCCCTCCACTTT	CASSLDRSPLHF
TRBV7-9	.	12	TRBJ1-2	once	TGTGCCAGCAGAGAGGGGGGCTATGGCTACACCTTC	CASREGGYGYTF
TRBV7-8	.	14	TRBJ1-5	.	TGTGCCAGCAGCTTAGGTGCGGGCAATCAGCCCCAGCATTTT	CASSLGAGNQPQHF
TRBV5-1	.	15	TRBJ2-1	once	TGCGCCAGCAGCGGGGACCCGAGCTCCTACAATGAGCAGTTCTTC	CASSGDPSSYNEQFF
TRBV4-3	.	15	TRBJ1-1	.	TGCGCCAGCAGCCTACGAAGGGGGGGGAACACTGAAGCTTTCTTT	CASSLRRGGNTEAFF
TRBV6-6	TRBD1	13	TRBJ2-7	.	TGTGCCAGCAGCGGGGACAGAGCCTACGAGCAGTACTTC	CASSGDRAYEQYF
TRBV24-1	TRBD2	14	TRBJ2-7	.	TGTGCCACCAGTGATCCGGGACTAGTATGCAAGCAGTACTTC	CATSDPGLVCKQYF
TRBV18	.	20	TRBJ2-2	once	TGTGCCAGCTCACCAATGGGGACACCCTTATTAAGGGAGGACACCGGGGAGCTGTTTTTT	CASSPMGTPLLREDTGELFF
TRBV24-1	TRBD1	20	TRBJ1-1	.	TGTGCCACCAGTGATAAGTTCAGGGGGCGCTTTGGTGAGTCGGTCACTGAAGCTTTCTTT	CATSDKFRGRFGESVTEAFF
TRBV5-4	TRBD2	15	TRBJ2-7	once	TGTGCCAGCAGCTTGACGCCTAGCGGGAGCCACGAGCAGTACTTC	CASSLTPSGSHEQYF
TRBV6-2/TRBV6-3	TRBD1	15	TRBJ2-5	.	TGTGCCAGCAGTTACGGGGACAGGGGTAGAGAGACCCAGTACTTC	CASSYGDRGRETQYF
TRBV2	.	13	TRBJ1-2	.	TGTGCCAGCAGTGAACCGGGGGCACGGGGCTACACCTTC	CASSEPGARGYTF
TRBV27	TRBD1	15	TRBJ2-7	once	TGTGCCAGCAGTTCCCCGGGGACAGGGCCCTACGAGCAGTACTTC	CASSSPGTGPYEQYF
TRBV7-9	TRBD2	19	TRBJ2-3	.	TGTGCCAGCAGCTTTCTCTCTCAATCGTCTAGCGGGACGACAGATACGCAGTATTTT	CASSFLSQSSSGTTDTQYF
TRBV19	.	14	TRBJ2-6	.	TGTGCCTCCTACGGGTACTCTGGGGCCAACGTCCTGACTTTC	CASYGYSGANVLTF
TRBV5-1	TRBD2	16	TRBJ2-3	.	TGCGCCAGCAGCCGGACTAGCGGGGGGGCCGCAGATACGCAGTATTTT	CASSRTSGGAADTQYF
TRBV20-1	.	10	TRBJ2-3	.	TGCAGTGCTGTAGTGGATACGCAGTATTTT	CSAVVDTQYF
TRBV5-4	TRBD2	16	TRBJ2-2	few	TGTGCCAGCAGCTTGGATCTAGCGGGGGGTTCCGGGGAGCTGTTTTTT	CASSLDLAGGSGELFF
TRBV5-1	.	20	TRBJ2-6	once	TGCGCCAGCAGCTTTGAACCACAGGGCGCAATGGGTGCTGGGGCCAACGTCCTGACTTTC	CASSFEPQGAMGAGANVLTF
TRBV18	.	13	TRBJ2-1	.	TGTGCCAGCTCACAGGGGAACAACAATGAGCAGTTCTTC	CASSQGNNNEQFF
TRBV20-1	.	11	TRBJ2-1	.	TGCAGTGCTAGAGGAGGGACTGAGCAGTTCTTC	CSARGGTEQFF
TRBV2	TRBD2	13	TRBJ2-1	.	TGTGCCAGCGGGGAGCGGGAGTTCGGTGAGCAGTTCTTC	CASGEREFGEQFF
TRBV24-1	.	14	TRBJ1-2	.	TGTGCCACCAGTGATTCGGGGACAATGCATGGCTACACCTTC	CATSDSGTMHGYTF
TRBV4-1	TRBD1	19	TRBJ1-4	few	TGCGCCAGCAGCCAGACCCCGGGACAGGAATACGCAGCTAATGAAAAACTGTTTTTT	CASSQTPGQEYAANEKLFF
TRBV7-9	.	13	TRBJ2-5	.	TGTGCCAGCAGCCTACGCCCGCAAGAGACCCAGTACTTC	CASSLRPQETQYF
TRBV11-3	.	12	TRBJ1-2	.	TGTGCCAGCAGCTCCTGGGGGAATGGCTACACCTTC	CASSSWGNGYTF
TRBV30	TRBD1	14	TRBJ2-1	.	TGTGCCTGGGGACAGGAAACGACGTGGAATGAGCAGTTCTTC	CAWGQETTWNEQFF
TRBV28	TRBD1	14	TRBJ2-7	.	TGTGCCAGCAGTACCGGACAGGGGGCCTACGAGCAGTACTTC	CASSTGQGAYEQYF
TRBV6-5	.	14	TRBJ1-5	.	TGTGCCAGCCGGGACCGAAATAGCAATCAGCCCCAGCATTTT	CASRDRNSNQPQHF
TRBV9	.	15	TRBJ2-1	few	TGTGCCAGCAGCGTAGCATATAGGGCGAGTAATGAGCAGTTCTTC	CASSVAYRASNEQFF
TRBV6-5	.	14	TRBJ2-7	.	TGTGCCAGCAGTTACCGAGACAGATCCTACGAGCAGTACTTC	CASSYRDRSYEQYF
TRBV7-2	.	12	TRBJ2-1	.	TGTGCCAGCAGCCCCCCCGGGAATGAGCAGTTCTTC	CASSPPGNEQFF
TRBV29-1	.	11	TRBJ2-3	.	TGCAGCGGATCCTTCACAGATACGCAGTATTTT	CSGSFTDTQYF